Given below is one TCR beta chain in context. What it binds is unknown. This record comes from a study of metastatic and nonmetastatic thyroid tumors. Whole-study context: The comparison covered peripheral blood and tumor or nodule tissue in malignant and benign thyroid patients. Findings and caveats of the study: Reported TCR beta diversity, measured in blood and tumor, was significantly higher for malignant thyroid tumors than for benign nodules.

MiXCR was used by TCRdb to re-call the PCR reads. Among about 30,000 clones listed, 30% were seen once. All patients were treatment-naive before thyroid surgery. The source is a female donor with papillary thyroid cancer or a benign thyroid nodule (not recorded which). Some clones in this sample may be carry-over from other donors' samples. Sequenced: blood.

CDR3 nucleotides: TGCGCCAGCAGCTTGGCCCGTACTAGCGGAAACTACGAGCAGTACTTC. As protein: CASSLARTSGNYEQYF. V gene TRBV5-1 combines with J gene TRBJ2-7; 8 nucleotides line up with TRBD2. This CDR3 has 16 amino acids. The germline gives CDR1 SGHRS, CDR2 YFSETQ. The ends lost 0 bases at V and 3 bases at J; junction bases unmatched: 8.